The T cell receptor (beta chain) described here comes from a study of regulatory T cells in long-lasting Graves disease. The CDR3 has 16 amino acids. Germline V gene data show CDR1 as SGHRS and CDR2 as YFSETQ. Trimming left V 3 bases short and J 4 bases short, with 19 bases between. Documented time point: persistent/refractory GD, antithyroid drugs over 5 years with positive TRAb. TCR sequences were obtained from RNA taken from PBMCs. Construction of TCR beta libraries relied on iRepertoire HTBI primers and on Arm-PCR targeting CDR3 regions. In the original analysis: Identification across samples found about 61 TRBV and around 15 TRBJ segments. Each CDR3 protein is one row after TCRdb ran MiXCR on the multiplex PCR reads. For this entry, the V and J calls and clone size follow TCRdb and not the study's own pipeline. Among a few hundred thousand distinct CDR3 sequences, about 20% were seen once, and the ten largest hold roughly 30%.

V and J are TRBV5-1 and TRBJ1-1, with D possibly TRBD1 on 5 matching bases. This receptor was identified in a female donor with Graves disease. This material consisted of peripheral blood mononuclear cells (PBMCs), taken when the disease was refractory, from a patient treated with antithyroid drugs. Written as DNA, the CDR3 is TGCGCCAGCAGCTGGGGGACTCGACGGGAGGGCACTGAAGCTTTCTTT. This gives the protein CASSWGTRREGTEAFF.